The sequence of this T cell receptor (beta chain) was determined in a study of cytomegalovirus exposure and HLA in healthy donors. PCR primers comprised 60 Vbeta and 13 Jbeta primers. The table came from immunoSEQ multiplex PCR; TCRdb's copy has only in-frame clones and leaves some out. The data show more than 150,000 clones, about 88% seen once. Study-wide results and caveats: Serostatus for CMV was the only available immune exposure information. Reports indicated that the classifier achieved high specificity and sensitivity in diagnosing cytomegalovirus status.

Turning to this clone: Its antigen is undetermined.

Material: PBMCs. The clonotype was recovered from a girl younger than two in good health and CMV-seronegative.

The CDR3 DNA sequence: TGTGCCTGGAGGTGGCCGGGTAATAGCAATCAGCCCCAGCATTTT. It codes for CAWRWPGNSNQPQHF. The chain uses TRBV30 and TRBJ1-5; the D is unclear. The V and J ends lost 3 bases and 0 bases respectively, with 12 bases between them. Germline V lookup: CDR1 GTSNPN, CDR2 SVGIG (reference sequence). This CDR3 region has 15 residues.